The rows below give T cell receptor beta chains drawn from one sample of a study of T cell repertoires in cytomegalovirus infection. No antigens are known for them. TCRdb reanalysed the reads using MiXCR and keeps one entry per CDR3 protein. The top ten clones hold around 13% of a sample with fewer than 900,000 distinct CDR3 sequences, about 29% of them seen once. This sample comprised cultured CD8+ T cells from PBMCs, obtained from culture after CMV antigen stimulation. The receptors stem from a human donor in good health (CMV status not recorded). Some clones in this sample may be carry-over from other donors' samples. Both conserved end residues are part of each CDR3. The D gene is left open where the match is weak. Only part of the rows carry a size: once, few, many, or a class if the clone is expanded.

CASSGLRGGSSYNEQFF	TGTGCCAGCAGCGGTTTACGCGGGGGCAGCTCCTACAATGAGCAGTTCTTC	-	TRBJ2-1	TRBV9	few
CASSDSWGNTEAFF	TGTGCCAGCAGTGACTCTTGGGGAAACACTGAAGCTTTCTTT	-	TRBJ1-1	TRBV6-4	few
CASSVDKNEQFF	TGTGCCAGCAGCGTAGATAAGAATGAGCAGTTCTTC	-	TRBJ2-1	TRBV9	few
CASSIVSSNQPQHF	TGTGCCAGTAGTATAGTTAGTAGCAATCAGCCCCAGCATTTT	-	TRBJ1-5	TRBV19	-
CSVGDSFIIGYTF	TGCAGCGTTGGAGACAGCTTTATTATCGGCTACACCTTC	-	TRBJ1-2	TRBV29-1	-
CATISGNTEAFF	TGTGCCACGATTAGCGGGAACACTGAAGCTTTCTTT	-	TRBJ1-1	TRBV2	-
CASSYGTGGSEAFF	TGTGCCAGCAGTTACGGGACAGGGGGCTCAGAAGCTTTCTTT	TRBD1	TRBJ1-1	TRBV12-3/TRBV12-4	once
CASSSRGGYTF	TGTGCCAGCAGCTCCAGGGGTGGCTACACCTTC	-	TRBJ1-2	TRBV7-6	-
CASTPPGLNTEAFF	TGTGCCAGCACCCCGCCGGGACTGAACACTGAAGCTTTCTTT	-	TRBJ1-1	TRBV12-3/TRBV12-4	-
CASNFPTSGGRETQYF	TGTGCCAGCAATTTCCCGACTAGCGGGGGGCGAGAGACCCAGTACTTC	TRBD2	TRBJ2-5	TRBV6-2/TRBV6-3	-
CASSVDGQGGTEAFF	TGTGCCAGCAGCGTAGACGGACAGGGCGGAACTGAAGCTTTCTTT	TRBD1	TRBJ1-1	TRBV9	once
CASSLLGLANYGYTF	TGTGCCAGCAGCTTGTTGGGACTAGCTAACTATGGCTACACCTTC	-	TRBJ1-2	TRBV5-4	few
CSVYVETLYNEQFF	TGCAGCGTCTACGTGGAGACGCTCTACAATGAGCAGTTCTTC	-	TRBJ2-1	TRBV29-1	-